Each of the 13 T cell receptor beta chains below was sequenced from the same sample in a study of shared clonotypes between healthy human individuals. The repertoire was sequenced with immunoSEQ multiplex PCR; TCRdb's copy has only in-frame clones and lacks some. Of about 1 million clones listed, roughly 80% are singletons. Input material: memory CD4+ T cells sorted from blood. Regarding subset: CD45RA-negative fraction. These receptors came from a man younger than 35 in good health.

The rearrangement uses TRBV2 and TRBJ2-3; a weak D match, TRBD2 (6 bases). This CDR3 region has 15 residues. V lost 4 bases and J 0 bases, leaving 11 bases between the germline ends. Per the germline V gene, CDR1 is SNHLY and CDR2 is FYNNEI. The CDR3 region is CASSGTIESTDTQYF. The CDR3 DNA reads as TGTGCCAGCAGTGGGACTATAGAAAGCACAGATACGCAGTATTTT.

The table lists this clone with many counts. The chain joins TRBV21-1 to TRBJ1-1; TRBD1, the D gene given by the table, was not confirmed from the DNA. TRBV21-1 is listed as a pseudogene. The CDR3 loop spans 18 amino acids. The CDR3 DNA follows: TGTGCCAGCAGCAAAGCTGGCATTCCCGGGACAGGGCCCACTGAAGCTTTCTTT. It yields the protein CASSKAGIPGTGPTEAFF.

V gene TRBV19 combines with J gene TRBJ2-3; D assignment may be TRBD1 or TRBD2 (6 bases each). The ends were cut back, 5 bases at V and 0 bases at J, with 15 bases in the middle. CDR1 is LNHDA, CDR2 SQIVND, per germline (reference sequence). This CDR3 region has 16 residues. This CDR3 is CASSPLGGGSTDTQYF. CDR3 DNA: TGTGCCAGTAGTCCCCTTGGAGGGGGAAGCACAGATACGCAGTATTTT.

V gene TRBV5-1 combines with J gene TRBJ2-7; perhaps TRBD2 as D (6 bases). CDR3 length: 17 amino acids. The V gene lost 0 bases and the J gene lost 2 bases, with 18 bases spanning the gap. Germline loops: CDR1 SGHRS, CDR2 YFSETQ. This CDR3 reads CASSLASGWSGPYEQYF. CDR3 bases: TGCGCCAGCAGCTTGGCCTCAGGGTGGAGCGGGCCCTACGAGCAGTACTTC. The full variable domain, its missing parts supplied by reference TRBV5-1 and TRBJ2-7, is KAGVTQTPRYLIKTRGQQVTLSCSPISGHRSVSWYQQTPGQGLQFLFEYFSETQRNKGNFPGRFSGRQFSNSRSEMNVSTLELGDSALYLCASSLASGWSGPYEQYFGPGTRLTVT.

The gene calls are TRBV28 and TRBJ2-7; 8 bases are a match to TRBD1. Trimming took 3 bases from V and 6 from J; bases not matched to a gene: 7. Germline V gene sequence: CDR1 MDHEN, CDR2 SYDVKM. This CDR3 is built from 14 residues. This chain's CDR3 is CASSLTGEFREQYF. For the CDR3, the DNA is TGTGCCAGCAGTTTGACAGGGGAATTTCGCGAGCAGTACTTC. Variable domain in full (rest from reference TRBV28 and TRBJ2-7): DVKVTQSSRYLVKRTGEKVFLECVQDMDHENMFWYRQDPGLGLRLIYFSYDVKMKEKGDIPEGYSVSREKKERFSLILESASTNQTSMYLCASSLTGEFREQYFGPGTRLTVT.

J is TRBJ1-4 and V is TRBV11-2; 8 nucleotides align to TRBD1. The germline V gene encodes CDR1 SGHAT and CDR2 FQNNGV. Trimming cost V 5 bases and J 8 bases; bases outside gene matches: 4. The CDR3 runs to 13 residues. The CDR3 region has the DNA TGTGCCAGCAGCGCCCAGGGGGCAGAAAAACTGTTTTTT. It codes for CASSAQGAEKLFF.

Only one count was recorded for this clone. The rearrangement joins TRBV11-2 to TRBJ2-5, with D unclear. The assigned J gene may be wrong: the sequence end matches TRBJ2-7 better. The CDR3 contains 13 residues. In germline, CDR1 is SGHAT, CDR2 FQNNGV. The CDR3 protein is CASSLDLLHEQYF. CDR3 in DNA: TGTGCCAGCAGCTTAGATCTACTTCACGAGCAGTACTTC.

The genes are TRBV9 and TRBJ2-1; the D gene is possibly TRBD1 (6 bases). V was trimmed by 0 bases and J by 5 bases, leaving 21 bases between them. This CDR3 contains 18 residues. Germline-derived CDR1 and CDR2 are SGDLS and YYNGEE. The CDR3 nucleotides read TGTGCCAGCAGCGTAGCTTTAGGGGGAGCCTCTAAAAACAATGAGCAGTTCTTC. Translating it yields CASSVALGGASKNNEQFF.

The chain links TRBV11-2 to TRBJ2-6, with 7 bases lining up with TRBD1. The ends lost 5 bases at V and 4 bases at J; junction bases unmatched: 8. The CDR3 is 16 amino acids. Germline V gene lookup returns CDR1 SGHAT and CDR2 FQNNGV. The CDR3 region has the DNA TGTGCCAGCAGCCAAGACAGGGTTTCGGGGGCCAACGTCCTGACTTTC. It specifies CASSQDRVSGANVLTF.

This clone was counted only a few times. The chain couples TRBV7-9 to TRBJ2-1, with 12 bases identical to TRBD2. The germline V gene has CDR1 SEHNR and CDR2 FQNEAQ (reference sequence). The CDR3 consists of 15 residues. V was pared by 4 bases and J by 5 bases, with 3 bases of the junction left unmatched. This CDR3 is CASSSRLAGDNEQFF. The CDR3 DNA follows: TGTGCCAGCAGCTCCCGACTAGCGGGGGACAATGAGCAGTTCTTC.

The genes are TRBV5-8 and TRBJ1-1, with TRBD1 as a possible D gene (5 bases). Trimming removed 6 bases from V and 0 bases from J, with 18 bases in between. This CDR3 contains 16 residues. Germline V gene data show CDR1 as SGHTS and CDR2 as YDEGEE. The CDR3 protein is CASTYKSGLVNTEAFF. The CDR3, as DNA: TGTGCCAGCACCTACAAGTCGGGGCTGGTGAACACTGAAGCTTTCTTT.

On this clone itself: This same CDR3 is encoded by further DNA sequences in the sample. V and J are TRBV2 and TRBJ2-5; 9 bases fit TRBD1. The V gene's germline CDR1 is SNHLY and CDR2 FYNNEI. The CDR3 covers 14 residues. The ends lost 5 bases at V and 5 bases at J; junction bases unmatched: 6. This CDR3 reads CASSRDRGGETQYF. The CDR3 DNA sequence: TGTGCCAGCAGTCGAGACAGGGGGGGTGAGACCCAGTACTTC.

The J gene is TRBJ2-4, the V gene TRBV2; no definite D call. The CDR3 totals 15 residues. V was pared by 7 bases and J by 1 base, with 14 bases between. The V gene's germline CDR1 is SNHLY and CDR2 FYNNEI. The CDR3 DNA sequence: TGTGCCAGCACGAGGCAACAGCAGGCCAAAAACATTCAGTACTTC. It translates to CASTRQQQAKNIQYF. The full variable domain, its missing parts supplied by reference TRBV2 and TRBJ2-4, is EPEVTQTPSHQVTQMGQEVILRCVPISNHLYFYWYRQILGQKVEFLVSFYNNEISEKSEIFDDQFSVERPDGSNFTLKIRSTKLEDSAMYFCASTRQQQAKNIQYFGAGTRLSVL.